Included here is one T cell receptor (beta chain) sequence, with context. Its antigen remains unidentified. The germline CDR1 and CDR2 sequences are SGHTA and FQGTGA. With 4 bases removed from V and 0 bases from J, the gap between germline ends came to 12 bases. This CDR3 comprises 15 residues. The data derive from a study of T cell responses to AZD1222 COVID-19 vaccine. Study-wide results and caveats: Females outnumbered males among donors, who were mostly white British; clonal diversity was possibly underestimated.

Clones were sequenced by immunoSEQ multiplex PCR, and TCRdb holds only the in-frame ones, with some missing. The table records about 110,000 clones, about 89% of them present only once. The chain joins TRBV7-3 to TRBJ1-1; maybe TRBD1 (5 bases). The source material was peripheral blood, sampled on day 0 of AZD1222 vaccination. The clonotype originates from an adult in good health. CDR3 loop: CASSSGGSLNTEAFF. The CDR3 DNA sequence: TGTGCCAGCAGCTCCGGGGGGTCGCTGAACACTGAAGCTTTCTTT. The whole variable domain, filled in from reference TRBV7-3 and TRBJ1-1, reads GAGVSQTPSNKVTEKGKYVELRCDPISGHTALYWYRQSLGQGPEFLIYFQGTGAADDSGLPNDRFFAVRPEGSVSTLKIQRTERGDSAVYLCASSSGGSLNTEAFFGQGTRLTVV.